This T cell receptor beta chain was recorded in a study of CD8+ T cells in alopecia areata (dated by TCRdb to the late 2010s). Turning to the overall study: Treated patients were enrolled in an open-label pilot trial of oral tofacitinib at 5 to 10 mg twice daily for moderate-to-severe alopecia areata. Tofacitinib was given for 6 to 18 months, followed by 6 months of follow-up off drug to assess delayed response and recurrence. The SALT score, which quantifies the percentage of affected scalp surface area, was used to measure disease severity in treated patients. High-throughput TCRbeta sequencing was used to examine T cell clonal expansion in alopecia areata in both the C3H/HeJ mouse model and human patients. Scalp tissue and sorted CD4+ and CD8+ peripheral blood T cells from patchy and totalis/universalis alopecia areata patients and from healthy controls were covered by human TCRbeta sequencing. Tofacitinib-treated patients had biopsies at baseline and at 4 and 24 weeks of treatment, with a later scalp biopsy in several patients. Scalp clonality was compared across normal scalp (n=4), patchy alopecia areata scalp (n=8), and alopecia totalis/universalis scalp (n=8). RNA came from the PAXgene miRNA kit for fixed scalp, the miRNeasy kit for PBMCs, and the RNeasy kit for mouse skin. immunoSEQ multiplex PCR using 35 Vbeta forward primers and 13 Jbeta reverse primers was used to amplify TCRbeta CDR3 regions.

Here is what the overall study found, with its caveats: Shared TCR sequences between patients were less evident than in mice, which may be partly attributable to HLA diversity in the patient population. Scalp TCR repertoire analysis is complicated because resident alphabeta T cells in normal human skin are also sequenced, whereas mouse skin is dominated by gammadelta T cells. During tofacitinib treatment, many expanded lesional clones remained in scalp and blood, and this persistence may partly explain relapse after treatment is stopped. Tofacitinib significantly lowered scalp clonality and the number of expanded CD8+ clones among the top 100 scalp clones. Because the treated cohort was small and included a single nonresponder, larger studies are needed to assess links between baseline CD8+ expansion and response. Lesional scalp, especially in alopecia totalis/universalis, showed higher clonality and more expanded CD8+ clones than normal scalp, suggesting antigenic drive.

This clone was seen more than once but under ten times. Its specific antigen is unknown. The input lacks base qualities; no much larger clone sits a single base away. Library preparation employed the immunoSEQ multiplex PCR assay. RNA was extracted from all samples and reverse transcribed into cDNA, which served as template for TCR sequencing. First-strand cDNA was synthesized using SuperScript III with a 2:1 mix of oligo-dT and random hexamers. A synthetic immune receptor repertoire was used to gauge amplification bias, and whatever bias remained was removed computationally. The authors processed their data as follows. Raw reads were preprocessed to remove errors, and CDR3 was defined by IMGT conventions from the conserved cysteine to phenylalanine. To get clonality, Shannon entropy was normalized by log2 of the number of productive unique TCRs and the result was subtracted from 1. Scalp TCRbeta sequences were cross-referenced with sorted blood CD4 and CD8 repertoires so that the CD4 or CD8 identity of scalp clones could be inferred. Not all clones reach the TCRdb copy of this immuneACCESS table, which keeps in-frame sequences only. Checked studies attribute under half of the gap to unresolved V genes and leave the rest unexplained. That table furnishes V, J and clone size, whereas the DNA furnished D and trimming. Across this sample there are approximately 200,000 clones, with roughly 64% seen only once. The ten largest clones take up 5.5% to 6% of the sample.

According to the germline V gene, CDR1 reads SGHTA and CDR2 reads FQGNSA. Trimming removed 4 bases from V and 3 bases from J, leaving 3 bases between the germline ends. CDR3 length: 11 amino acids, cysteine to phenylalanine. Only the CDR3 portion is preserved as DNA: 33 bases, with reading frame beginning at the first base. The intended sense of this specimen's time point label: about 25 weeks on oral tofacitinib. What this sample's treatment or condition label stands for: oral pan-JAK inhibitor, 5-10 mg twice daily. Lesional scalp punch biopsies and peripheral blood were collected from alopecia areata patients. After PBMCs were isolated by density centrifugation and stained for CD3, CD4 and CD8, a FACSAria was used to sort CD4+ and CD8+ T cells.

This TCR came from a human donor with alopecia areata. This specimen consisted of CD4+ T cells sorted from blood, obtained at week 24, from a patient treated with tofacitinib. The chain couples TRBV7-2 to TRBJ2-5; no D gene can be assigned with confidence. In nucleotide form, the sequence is TGTGCCAGCAGCTCAAAAGAGACCCAGTACTTC. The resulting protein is CASSSKETQYF.